This is a list of T cell receptor beta chains from one sample in a study of blood T cells in healthy people across ages. TCRdb fed the 5' RACE reads into MiXCR, producing one record per CDR3 protein. The sample lists 600,000 to 850,000 distinct CDR3 sequences, around 25% occurring once. The same specimen was also included in a second study, on T cells of mothers and their children.

The source material was blood. These receptors originate from a boy younger than 18 in good health. Both conserved end residues are part of each CDR3. D genes are given only for firm matches. Clone size is shown for a subset of rows, as once, few, many or a class of expanded clone.

>TRBD2|many|15|TRBJ2-1|TRBV2
TGTGCCAGCAGGGGACTAGCGGGAGGGCCCAATGAGCAGTTCTTC
CASRGLAGGPNEQFF
>.|.|15|TRBJ1-2|TRBV29-1
TGCAGCGTTGAAGATCAACTCAGAGGGGCCGATGGCTACACCTTC
CSVEDQLRGADGYTF
>.|once|13|TRBJ2-3|TRBV27
TGTGCCAGCAGTCTCCATAGCACAGATACGCAGTATTTT
CASSLHSTDTQYF
>.|few|16|TRBJ2-7|TRBV27
TGTGCCAGCAGTACCTTACTAGGCGGGGTGAGAAACGAGCAGTACTTC
CASSTLLGGVRNEQYF
>TRBD1|once|13|TRBJ2-4|TRBV20-1
TGCAGTGCCGACGACAGGGGAAAAAACATTCAGTACTTC
CSADDRGKNIQYF
>.|.|13|TRBJ1-1|TRBV13
TGTGCCAGCAGCTTAGCAGGGTTCGCTGAAGCTTTCTTT
CASSLAGFAEAFF
>TRBD2|few|16|TRBJ2-7|TRBV11-2
TGTGCCAGCAGCTTAGCCGGGACTAGCGGGAGTACCGAGCAGTACTTC
CASSLAGTSGSTEQYF
>TRBD2|few|18|TRBJ2-1|TRBV29-1
TGCAGCGTTCTAAACACCGGACTAGCGGGAATTGTGGGCAATGAGCAGTTCTTC
CSVLNTGLAGIVGNEQFF
>.|.|12|TRBJ2-5|TRBV7-9
TGTGCCAGCAGGGGGACAAGCGAGACCCAGTACTTC
CASRGTSETQYF
>.|.|13|TRBJ1-1|TRBV7-2
TGTGCCAGCAGCAATGACAGGAACACTGAAGCTTTCTTT
CASSNDRNTEAFF
>.|.|14|TRBJ2-7|TRBV6-6
TGTGCCAGCAGTTACGGGCTGTTCTCCTACGAGCAGTACTTC
CASSYGLFSYEQYF
>.|few|16|TRBJ1-1|TRBV4-1
TGCGCCAGCAGCCAAGAAGGCTTTGGATCGAACACTGAAGCTTTCTTT
CASSQEGFGSNTEAFF
>.|.|13|TRBJ2-5|TRBV7-2
TGTGCCAGCAGCCCCCGGGGAGCTGAGACCCAGTACTTC
CASSPRGAETQYF
>.|.|13|TRBJ2-7|TRBV20-1
TGCAGTGCCCTGGGGGCGATAGCGGGCGAGCAGTACTTC
CSALGAIAGEQYF
>.|.|14|TRBJ2-4|TRBV21-1
TGTGCCAGCAGCTGCGCGGGGATTGGAGACATTCAGTACTTC
CASSCAGIGDIQYF
>TRBD2|few|15|TRBJ2-5|TRBV10-3
TGTGCCATCAGTGAAACAGCGGGGGACCCGGAGACCCAGTACTTC
CAISETAGDPETQYF
>.|.|13|TRBJ2-7|TRBV28
TGTGCCAGCAGTTTATCCGCAGCCTACGAGCAGTACTTC
CASSLSAAYEQYF
>.|few|15|TRBJ1-4|TRBV28
TGTGCCAGCAGTTTTGGACACTCAACTAATGAAAAACTGTTTTTT
CASSFGHSTNEKLFF
>TRBD1|.|15|TRBJ1-4|TRBV7-9
TGTGCCAGCAGCCCCCCGGGACAGTTTAATGAAAAACTGTTTTTT
CASSPPGQFNEKLFF
>.|.|15|TRBJ2-4|TRBV29-1
TGCAGCGTTGAAGAGGAAGGGATAGCCAAAAACATTCAGTACTTC
CSVEEEGIAKNIQYF
>.|.|15|TRBJ2-5|TRBV5-1
TGCGCCAGCAGCCCCCGGACGGGAAACCAAGAGACCCAGTACTTC
CASSPRTGNQETQYF
>.|.|14|TRBJ1-4|TRBV7-9
TGTGCCAGCAGCTCGACAGAGATAGGCGAAAAACTGTTTTTT
CASSSTEIGEKLFF
>.|.|14|TRBJ1-2|TRBV7-9
TGTGCCAGCAGCTTAATTCCAGCTAACTATGGCTACACCTTC
CASSLIPANYGYTF
>.|few|14|TRBJ2-5|TRBV12-3/TRBV12-4
TGTGCCAGCAGTTCACAGGGAGTAGGGGAGACCCAGTACTTC
CASSSQGVGETQYF
>TRBD1|.|15|TRBJ1-5|TRBV28
TGTGCCAGCAGAAAGACAGGGATGGTGTATCAGCCCCAGCATTTT
CASRKTGMVYQPQHF
>.|few|17|TRBJ2-2|TRBV25-1
TGTGCCAGCAGTGAATATAGGACACTCAGAGGCACCGGGGAGCTGTTTTTT
CASSEYRTLRGTGELFF
>TRBD2|.|16|TRBJ2-7|TRBV11-2
TGTGCCAGCAGCTTAGGGTTTAGCGGGAGTGATATGGAGCAGTACTTC
CASSLGFSGSDMEQYF
>.|few|14|TRBJ2-7|TRBV28
TGTGCCAGCAGTTTCAGGAAGGTTACCTACGAGCAGTACTTC
CASSFRKVTYEQYF
>.|.|15|TRBJ2-4|TRBV6-2/TRBV6-3
TGTGCCAGCAGTTACCAGGAACTAGCCAAAAACATTCAGTACTTC
CASSYQELAKNIQYF
>.|few|15|TRBJ2-3|TRBV11-1
TGTGCCAGCAGCTACGCGGGAATTGGCACAGATACGCAGTATTTT
CASSYAGIGTDTQYF
>TRBD1|few|15|TRBJ2-7|TRBV7-2
TGTGCCAGCAGCATCCGTCCCGGGACAGGGGTCGAGCAGTACTTC
CASSIRPGTGVEQYF
>.|few|16|TRBJ1-1|TRBV4-2
TGTGCCAGCAGCCTAGTCGGGACTTCGGGGAACACTGAAGCTTTCTTT
CASSLVGTSGNTEAFF
>TRBD1|few|13|TRBJ1-2|TRBV7-2
TGTGCCAGCAGCTGGACAGGTCACTATGGCTACACCTTC
CASSWTGHYGYTF
>TRBD1|.|15|TRBJ2-5|TRBV3-1
TGTGCCAGCCTTCAGGACAGGGGGTCTTTGGAGACCCAGTACTTC
CASLQDRGSLETQYF
>TRBD1|few|17|TRBJ2-7|TRBV7-2
TGTGCCAGCAGCTCCTCTGTCTGGGACAGGGACTCCTACGAGCAGTACTTC
CASSSSVWDRDSYEQYF
>TRBD2|few|15|TRBJ2-5|TRBV11-2
TGTGCCAGCAGCTTAGAACTAGCGGGAATGGAGACCCAGTACTTC
CASSLELAGMETQYF
>.|few|14|TRBJ2-3|TRBV6-5
TGTGCCAGCAGTTACTTGTTCGCAGCCGATACGCAGTATTTT
CASSYLFAADTQYF
>.|few|17|TRBJ1-6|TRBV12-3/TRBV12-4
TGTGCCAGCAGTTTTCAGGCAGCCAGCTCCTATAATTCACCCCTCCACTTT
CASSFQAASSYNSPLHF
>.|.|13|TRBJ2-7|TRBV2
TGTGCCAGCAGTGGACAGGACCCCTACGAGCAGTACTTC
CASSGQDPYEQYF
>.|few|11|TRBJ2-3|TRBV24-1
TGTGCCACCATATTCACAGATACGCAGTATTTT
CATIFTDTQYF
>.|few|16|TRBJ2-5|TRBV3-1
TGTGCCAGCAGCCAAGGGGGGCTAGGCGGCGCAGAGACCCAGTACTTC
CASSQGGLGGAETQYF
>.|few|14|TRBJ2-4|TRBV7-9
TGTGCCAGCAGCTTAGACGCGGGAATGGACATTCAGTACTTC
CASSLDAGMDIQYF
>.|.|16|TRBJ1-5|TRBV12-3/TRBV12-4
TGTGCCAGCAGTTTTCGTGCAGGTGATAGCAATCAGCCCCAGCATTTT
CASSFRAGDSNQPQHF
>.|many|14|TRBJ1-3|TRBV6-5
TGTGCCAGCAGTCTCGGGATCTCTGGAAACACCATATATTTT
CASSLGISGNTIYF
>.|.|14|TRBJ1-2|TRBV29-1
TGCAGCGTTGAAAGACTGTTAGCTAACTATGGCTACACCTTC
CSVERLLANYGYTF
>.|.|11|TRBJ2-2|TRBV6-1
TGTGCCAGCAGTGAAGCTTGGGAGCTGTTTTTT
CASSEAWELFF
>TRBD1|.|15|TRBJ1-4|TRBV10-3
TGTGCCATCTCAAACGAGGGGGCCGTCAATGAAAAACTGTTTTTT
CAISNEGAVNEKLFF
>.|.|14|TRBJ2-6|TRBV6-4
TGTGCCGCCAGTGACAACTCTGGGGCCAACGTCCTGACTTTC
CAASDNSGANVLTF
>.|.|12|TRBJ1-2|TRBV28
TGTGCCAGCAGTTTATTAGGGTTCGGCTACACCTTC
CASSLLGFGYTF
>.|.|14|TRBJ2-3|TRBV7-8
TGTGCCAGCAGCTCTGAGTTTAGCACAGATACGCAGTATTTT
CASSSEFSTDTQYF
>.|.|15|TRBJ2-7|TRBV4-3
TGCGCCAGCAGCCAAGATCCCGGGGTGAACTACGAGCAGTACTTC
CASSQDPGVNYEQYF
>.|.|17|TRBJ2-5|TRBV7-6
TGTGCCAGCAGCTCCGAACCTATAGGGACCCGAGGAGAGACCCAGTACTTC
CASSSEPIGTRGETQYF
>.|.|15|TRBJ2-5|TRBV5-6
TGTGCCAGCAGCTTCGGGGCTAGAGCATTAGAGACCCAGTACTTC
CASSFGARALETQYF
>.|.|14|TRBJ2-5|TRBV18
TGTGCCAGCTCACGGCGGAACAGGGAAGAGACCCAGTACTTC
CASSRRNREETQYF
>.|.|15|TRBJ2-5|TRBV15
TGTGCCACCAGCAGGACCCCCAGCCCCCAAGAGACCCAGTACTTC
CATSRTPSPQETQYF